Each of the 13 T cell receptor beta chains below was sequenced from the same sample in a study of CD8+ T cells in alopecia areata. The sequencing template was cDNA reverse transcribed from extracted RNA. Using immunoSEQ multiplex PCR, the repertoire was profiled, and TCRdb retains in-frame clones only, with some absent. The sample shows about 110,000 clones, over 55% of them seen only once. Input material: NKG2D-low CD8+ T cells sorted from blood. These TCRs come from a human donor with alopecia areata.

The chain employs TRBV29-1 and TRBJ2-7; a weak D match, TRBD1 (6 bases). The germline CDR1 and CDR2 sequences are SQVTM and ANQGSEA. The CDR3 consists of 10 residues. The V end was cut by 6 bases, the J end by 7 bases, with 10 bases between. The CDR3 reads CSVDTGEQYF. The CDR3 nucleotides are TGCAGCGTAGATACAGGGGAGCAGTACTTC.

This clone was seen once. The rearrangement joins TRBV7-9 to TRBJ2-2; tentative D call: TRBD2 (6 bases). The CDR3 sequence is 14 residues long. V was pared by 6 bases and J by 2 bases, with 10 bases between. CDR1 and CDR2 from the germline V gene are SEHNR and FQNEAQ (reference sequence). The CDR3 nucleotides are TGTGCCAGCAGTCGGGACTTTAACACCGGGGAGCTGTTTTTT. It is translated as CASSRDFNTGELFF.

The chain joins TRBV7-9 to TRBJ2-1; D gene unclear. Trimming took 0 bases from V and 9 from J, leaving 9 bases between them. The CDR3 has 13 amino acids. Germline CDR1 is SEHNR and CDR2 is FQNEAQ (reference sequence). The CDR3 here is CASSLAVVGEQFF. CDR3 nucleotides: TGTGCCAGCAGCTTAGCCGTCGTGGGTGAGCAGTTCTTC.

The chain uses TRBV4-1 and TRBJ2-7; D unresolved. Deletions cut 6 bases from V and 0 bases from J, with 12 bases between. Germline loops: CDR1 MGHRA, CDR2 YSYEKL. The CDR3 contains 14 residues. CDR3 DNA: TGCGCCAGCAGTATCATAATAAGCTCCTACGAGCAGTACTTC. Residues: CASSIIISSYEQYF.

This rearrangement joins TRBV2 to TRBJ2-1; D is perhaps TRBD1 (6 bases). Trimming removed 10 bases at V and 4 bases at J, with 11 bases between. The CDR3 has 12 residues. Germline CDR1 SNHLY, CDR2 FYNNEI. The CDR3 DNA reads TGTGCCAACAGGGAGAATTACAATGAGCAGTTCTTC. Its translation is CANRENYNEQFF.

For this clone: Other DNA sequences in this sample translate to the same CDR3. The V gene is TRBV7-9, the J gene TRBJ2-7; no clear D. CDR1 is SEHNR and CDR2 is FQNEAQ in the germline V gene (reference sequence). V dropped 5 bases and J dropped 0 bases, with 8 bases sitting between them. This CDR3 is 13 amino acids long. CDR3 coding DNA: TGTGCCAGCAGCCCGCGAGGCTCCTACGAGCAGTACTTC. It specifies CASSPRGSYEQYF.

The J gene is TRBJ2-5, the V gene TRBV29-1, with D unresolved. The CDR3 is 14 residues long. Germline V gene data show CDR1 as SQVTM and CDR2 as ANQGSEA. V shed 3 bases and J shed 0 bases, with 11 bases lying between them. This chain's CDR3 is CSVDGLADQETQYF. The DNA for the CDR3 is TGCAGCGTTGACGGTTTGGCGGACCAAGAGACCCAGTACTTC.

The chain is built from TRBV19 and TRBJ2-7; weak D call: TRBD2 (5 bases). The CDR3 extends over 13 amino acids. Trimming stripped 4 bases from V and 3 bases from J, with 10 bases between. CDR1 LNHDA and CDR2 SQIVND come from the germline V gene (reference sequence). The CDR3, as DNA: TGTGCCAGTAGTACCAGCGGCAACTACGAGCAGTACTTC. Translation: CASSTSGNYEQYF.

The chain employs TRBV6-5 and TRBJ2-4; no reliable D call. Trimming left V 8 bases short and J 14 bases short, with 7 bases between. Looked up from germline, CDR1 is MNHEY and CDR2 is SVGAGI. The CDR3 has 8 amino acids. The CDR3 spells CASDNEYF. DNA for the CDR3: TGTGCCAGCGATAACGAGTACTTC.

The rearrangement joins TRBV4-1 to TRBJ2-7, with D perhaps matching TRBD2 (7 bases). This CDR3 is 14 amino acids long. Germline lookup yields CDR1 MGHRA and CDR2 YSYEKL. Trimming took off 0 bases at V and 2 bases at J, with 8 bases between the two ends. The DNA of the CDR3 is TGCGCCAGCAGCCAAGACGGGGGGCCCTACGAGCAGTACTTC. Its protein is CASSQDGGPYEQYF.

The chain carries TRBV7-2 and TRBJ2-3; 7 bases agree with TRBD2. Germline trimming cut 7 bases from V and 6 bases from J; bases unmatched to any gene: 7. The CDR3 is made up of 13 amino acids. In germline, CDR1 is SGHTA, CDR2 FQGNSA. CDR3 sequence: CASTRGGADTQYF. In nucleotides, the CDR3 is TGTGCCAGCACCCGGGGAGGGGCGGATACGCAGTATTTT.

This clone has a handful of counts. This chain links TRBV18 with TRBJ2-7; 12 bases are a match to TRBD1. The V gene end was trimmed by 6 bases and the J gene end by 3 bases; junction bases not matched to a gene: 15. The CDR3 has 18 amino acids. Germline-derived CDR1 and CDR2 are KGHSH and LQKENI. The CDR3 DNA reads TGTGCCAGCTCCCAAAGTCCGGGACAGGGGGCGCAGAACTACGAGCAGTACTTC. Its translation is CASSQSPGQGAQNYEQYF. Variable domain in full (rest from reference TRBV18 and TRBJ2-7): NAGVMQNPRHLVRRRGQEARLRCSPMKGHSHVYWYRQLPEEGLKFMVYLQKENIIDESGMPKERFSAEFPKEGPSILRIQQVVRGDSAAYFCASSQSPGQGAQNYEQYFGPGTRLTVT.

The rearrangement links TRBV5-1 to TRBJ2-2; D not certain. From germline, CDR1 is SGHRS and CDR2 YFSETQ. V was trimmed by 1 base and J by 7 bases, leaving 11 bases between them. This CDR3 has 14 residues. The CDR3 is CASSLMTGIGELFF. CDR3 DNA sequence: TGCGCCAGCAGCTTGATGACGGGTATCGGGGAGCTGTTTTTT.